What follows is one TCR beta chain and its context. A junction end diverges from the germline sequence, so it may reflect a read error. The CDR3 totals 14 residues. Per germline, CDR1 SSHAT and CDR2 FNYEAQ (reference sequence). The data are from a study of blood T cell repertoires in COVID-19. Study information: Researchers got acute and convalescent COVID-19 samples from the United States, Italy and Spain. T cells, B-cell-depleted T cells, or PBMCs supplied cDNA or gDNA.

Authors' processing steps: Counts of nucleated cells, estimated from reference gene primer amplification, were obtained. The table came from immunoSEQ multiplex PCR; TCRdb's copy has only in-frame clones and leaves some out. That table supplies the V and J calls and clone size; D and trimming were determined from the DNA. The sample has about 220,000 clones; 84% are singletons. The material sequenced was peripheral blood. The rearrangement joins TRBV7-7 to TRBJ2-1, with 8 bases that match TRBD1. The sequence was obtained from a man aged 45-65 years with active or convalescent COVID-19. CDR3 amino acids: CASSFRQGSDEQFF. Here the CDR3 DNA reads TGTGCTAGCAGCTTCCGACAGGGGAGCGATGAGCAGTTCTTC. Full variable domain (rest looked up from reference TRBV7-7 and TRBJ2-1): GAGVSQSPRYKVTKRGQDVTLRCDPISSHATLYWYQQALGQGPEFLTYFNYEAQPDKSGLPSDRFSAERPEGSISTLTIQRTEQRDSAMYRCASSFRQGSDEQFFGPGTRLTVL.